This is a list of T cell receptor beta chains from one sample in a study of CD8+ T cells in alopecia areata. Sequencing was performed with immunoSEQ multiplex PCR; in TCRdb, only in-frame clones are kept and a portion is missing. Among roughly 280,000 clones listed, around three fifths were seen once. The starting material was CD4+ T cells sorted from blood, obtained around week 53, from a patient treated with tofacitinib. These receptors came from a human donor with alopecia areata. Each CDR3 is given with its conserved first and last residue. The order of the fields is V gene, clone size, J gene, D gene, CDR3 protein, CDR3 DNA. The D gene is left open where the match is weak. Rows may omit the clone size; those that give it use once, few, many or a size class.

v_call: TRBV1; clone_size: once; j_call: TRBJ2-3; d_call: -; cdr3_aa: CTSSQPREDTQYF; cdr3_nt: TGCACCAGCAGCCAACCCCGGGAGGATACGCAGTATTTT
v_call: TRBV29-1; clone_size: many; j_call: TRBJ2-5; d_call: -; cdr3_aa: CSVGLKQETQYF; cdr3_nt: TGCAGCGTGGGACTGAAACAAGAGACCCAGTACTTC
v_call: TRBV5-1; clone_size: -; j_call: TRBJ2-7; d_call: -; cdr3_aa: CASSFEDGAYEQYF; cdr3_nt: TGCGCCAGCAGCTTTGAGGATGGGGCCTACGAGCAGTACTTC
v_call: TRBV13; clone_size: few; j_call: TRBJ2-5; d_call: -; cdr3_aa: CASGDGLQETQYF; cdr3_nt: TGTGCCAGCGGTGACGGGCTTCAAGAGACCCAGTACTTC
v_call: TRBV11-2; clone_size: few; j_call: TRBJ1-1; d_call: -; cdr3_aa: CASSLVGQNTEAFF; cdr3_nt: TGTGCCAGCAGCTTAGTTGGACAGAACACTGAAGCTTTCTTT
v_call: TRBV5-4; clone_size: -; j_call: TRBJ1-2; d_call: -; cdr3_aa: CASSLGTADNYGYTF; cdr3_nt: TGTGCCAGCAGCTTGGGGACAGCTGATAACTATGGCTACACCTTC
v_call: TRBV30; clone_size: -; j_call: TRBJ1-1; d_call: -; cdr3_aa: CASSRGGNTEAFF; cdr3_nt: TGTGCCTCCTCAAGGGGGGGGAACACTGAAGCTTTCTTT
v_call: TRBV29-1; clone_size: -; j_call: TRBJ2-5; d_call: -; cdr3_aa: CSAGGTGWETQYF; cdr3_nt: TGCAGCGCCGGGGGGACAGGCTGGGAGACCCAGTACTTC
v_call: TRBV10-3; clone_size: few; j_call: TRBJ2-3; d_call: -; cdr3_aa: CAISGHPSTDTQYF; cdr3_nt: TGTGCCATCAGTGGTCACCCAAGCACAGATACGCAGTATTTT
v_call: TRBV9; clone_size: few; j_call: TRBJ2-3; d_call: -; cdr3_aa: CASSATDRPTVYF; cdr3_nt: TGTGCCAGCAGCGCAACGGACAGACCGACTGTGTATTTT
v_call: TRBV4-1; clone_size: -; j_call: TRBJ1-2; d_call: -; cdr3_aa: CASSQDPQGWTNGYTF; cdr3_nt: TGCGCCAGCAGCCAAGACCCACAGGGATGGACAAATGGCTACACCTTC
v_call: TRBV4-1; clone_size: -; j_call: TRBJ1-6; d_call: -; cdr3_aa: CASSQGSGDNSPLHF; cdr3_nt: TGCGCCAGCAGCCAAGGGTCAGGGGATAATTCACCCCTCCACTTT
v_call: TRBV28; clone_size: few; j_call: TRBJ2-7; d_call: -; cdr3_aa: CASNEGFSYEQYF; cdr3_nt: TGTGCCAGCAATGAAGGTTTCTCCTACGAGCAGTACTTC
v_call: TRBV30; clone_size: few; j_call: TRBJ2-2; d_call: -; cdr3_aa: CAWSDDLRELFF; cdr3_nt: TGTGCCTGGAGTGATGACCTGAGGGAGCTGTTTTTT
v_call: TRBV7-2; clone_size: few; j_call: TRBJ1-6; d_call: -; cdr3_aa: CASSFQGGNRPLHF; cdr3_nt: TGTGCCAGCAGCTTTCAAGGGGGAAATCGACCCCTCCACTTT
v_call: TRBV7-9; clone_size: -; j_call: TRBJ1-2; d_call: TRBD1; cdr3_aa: CASSLAMGTGGKGYTF; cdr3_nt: TGTGCCAGCAGCTTAGCGATGGGGACAGGTGGAAAAGGCTACACCTTC
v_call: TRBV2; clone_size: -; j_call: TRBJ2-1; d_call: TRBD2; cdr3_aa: CASSRTGTSGYHNEQFF; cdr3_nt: TGTGCCAGCAGCCGAACCGGGACTAGCGGGTACCACAATGAGCAGTTCTTC
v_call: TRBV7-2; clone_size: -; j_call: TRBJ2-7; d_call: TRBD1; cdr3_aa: CASSAYRGREQYF; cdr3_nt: TGTGCCAGCAGCGCCTACAGGGGTCGCGAGCAGTACTTC
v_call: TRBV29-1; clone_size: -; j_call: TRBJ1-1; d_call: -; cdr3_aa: CSVEGFAEAFF; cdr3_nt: TGCAGCGTTGAGGGCTTTGCTGAAGCTTTCTTT
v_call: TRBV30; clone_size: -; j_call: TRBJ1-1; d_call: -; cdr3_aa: CASSSRVLNTEAFF; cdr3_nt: TGTGCCTCCTCGTCCAGGGTCCTGAACACTGAAGCTTTCTTT
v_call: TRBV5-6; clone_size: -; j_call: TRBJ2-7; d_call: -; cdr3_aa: CASSLSGAYEQYF; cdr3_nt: TGTGCCAGCAGCTTGTCGGGGGCCTACGAGCAGTACTTC
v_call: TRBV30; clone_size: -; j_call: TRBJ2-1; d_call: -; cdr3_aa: CAWETLGTYNEQFF; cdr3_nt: TGTGCCTGGGAGACCTTAGGCACTTACAATGAGCAGTTCTTC
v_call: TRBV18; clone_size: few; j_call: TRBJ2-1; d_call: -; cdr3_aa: CASSRDTPPNEQFF; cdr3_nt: TGTGCCAGCTCACGGGACACTCCACCCAATGAGCAGTTCTTC
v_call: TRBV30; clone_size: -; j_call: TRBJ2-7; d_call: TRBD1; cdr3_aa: CAWREKGQGIYEQYF; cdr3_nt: TGTGCCTGGAGAGAAAAGGGACAGGGGATATACGAGCAGTACTTC
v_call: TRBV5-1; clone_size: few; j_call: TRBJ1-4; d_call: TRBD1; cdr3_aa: CASSNTGGDEKLFF; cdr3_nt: TGCGCCAGCAGCAACACAGGGGGCGACGAAAAACTGTTTTTT
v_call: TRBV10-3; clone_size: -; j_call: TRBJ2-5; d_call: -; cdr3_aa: CAISEPQETQYF; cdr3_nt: TGTGCCATCAGTGAACCTCAAGAGACCCAGTACTTC
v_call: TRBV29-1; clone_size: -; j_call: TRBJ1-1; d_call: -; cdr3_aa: CSVQGINTEAFF; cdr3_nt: TGCAGCGTTCAGGGAATAAACACTGAAGCTTTCTTT
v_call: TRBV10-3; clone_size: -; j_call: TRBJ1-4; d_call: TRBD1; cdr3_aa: CAVRQGLNEKLFF; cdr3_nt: TGTGCCGTCAGACAGGGGCTTAATGAAAAACTGTTTTTT
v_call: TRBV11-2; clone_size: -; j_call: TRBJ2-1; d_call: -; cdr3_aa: CASSFAASTYNEQFF; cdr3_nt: TGTGCCAGCAGCTTCGCCGCGAGCACCTACAATGAGCAGTTCTTC
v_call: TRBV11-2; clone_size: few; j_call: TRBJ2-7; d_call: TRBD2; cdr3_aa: CASSPIMGEGYEQYF; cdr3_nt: TGTGCCAGCAGCCCAATAATGGGGGAGGGGTACGAGCAGTACTTC